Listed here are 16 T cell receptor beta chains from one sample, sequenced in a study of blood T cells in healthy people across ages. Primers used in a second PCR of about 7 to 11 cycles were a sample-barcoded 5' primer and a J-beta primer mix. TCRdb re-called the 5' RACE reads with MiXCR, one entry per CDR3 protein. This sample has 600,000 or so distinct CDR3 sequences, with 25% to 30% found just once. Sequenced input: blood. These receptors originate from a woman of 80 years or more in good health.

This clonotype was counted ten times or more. DNA for the CDR3: TGCAGTGCCAGGTTTAGCACAGATACGCAGTATTTT. The encoded protein is CSARFSTDTQYF. The genes are TRBV20-1 and TRBJ2-3; D gene uncertain. V lost 6 bases and J lost 0, with 7 bases in between. This CDR3 contains 12 residues. Germline CDR1 reads DFQATT; CDR2 reads SNEGSKA (reference sequence).

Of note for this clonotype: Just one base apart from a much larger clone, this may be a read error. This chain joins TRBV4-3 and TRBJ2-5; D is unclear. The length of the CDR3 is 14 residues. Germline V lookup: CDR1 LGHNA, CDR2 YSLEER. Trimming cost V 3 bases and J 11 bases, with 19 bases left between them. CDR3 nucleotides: TGCGCCAGCAGCCAGGGCCGCTCCATCAATGAGCAGTACTTC. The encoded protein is CASSQGRSINEQYF.

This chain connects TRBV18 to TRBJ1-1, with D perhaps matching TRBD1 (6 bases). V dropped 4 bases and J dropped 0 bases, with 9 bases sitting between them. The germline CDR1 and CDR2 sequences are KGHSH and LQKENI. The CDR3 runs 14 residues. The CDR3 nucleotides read TGTGCCAGCTCACAAGGGACATTGAACACTGAAGCTTTCTTT. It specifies CASSQGTLNTEAFF.

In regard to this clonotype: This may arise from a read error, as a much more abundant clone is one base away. CDR3 region: CTSSPGPDQPQHF. The CDR3 DNA sequence: TGTACCAGCAGCCCGGGGCCAGATCAGCCCCAGCATTTT. The J gene is TRBJ1-5, the V gene TRBV7-9; tentative D call: TRBD1 (5 bases). Germline assignment: CDR1 SEHNR and CDR2 FQNEAQ (reference sequence). CDR3 length: 13 amino acids.

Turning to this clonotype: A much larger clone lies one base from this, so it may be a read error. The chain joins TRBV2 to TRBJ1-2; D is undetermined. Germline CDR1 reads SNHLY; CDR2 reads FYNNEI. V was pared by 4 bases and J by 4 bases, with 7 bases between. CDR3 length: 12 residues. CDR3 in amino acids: CASSVRIYGYTF. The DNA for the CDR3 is TGTGCCAGCAGTGTCCGCATCTATGGCTACACCTTC.

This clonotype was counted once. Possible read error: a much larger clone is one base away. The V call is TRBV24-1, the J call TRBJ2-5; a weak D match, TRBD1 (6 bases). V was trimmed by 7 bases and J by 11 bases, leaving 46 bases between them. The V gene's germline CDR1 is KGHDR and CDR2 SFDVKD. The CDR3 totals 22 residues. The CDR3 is CATSLPNPEAVRGEGVINEQYF. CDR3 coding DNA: TGTGCCACCAGCCTACCAAACCCCGAGGCCGTCAGGGGTGAGGGTGTTATCAATGAGCAGTACTTC.

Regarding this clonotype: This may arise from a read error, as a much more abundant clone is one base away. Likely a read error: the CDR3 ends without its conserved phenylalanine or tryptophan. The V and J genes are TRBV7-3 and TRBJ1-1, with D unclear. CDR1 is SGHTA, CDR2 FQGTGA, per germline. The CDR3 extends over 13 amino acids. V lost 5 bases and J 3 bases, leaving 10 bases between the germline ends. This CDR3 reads CASSQNPDTEAFL. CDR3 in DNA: TGTGCCAGCAGCCAAAATCCCGACACTGAAGCTTTCTTA.

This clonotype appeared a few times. The CDR3 sequence is CASSLWSTTEAFF. In nucleotides, the CDR3 is TGCGCCAGCAGCTTGTGGTCCACCACTGAAGCTTTCTTT. V usage is TRBV5-1 and J usage is TRBJ1-1; no reliable D call. Germline CDR1 and CDR2: SGHRS and YFSETQ. This CDR3 has 13 amino acids. Trimming took off 1 base at V and 4 bases at J, with 8 bases between the two ends. Drawing the rest from reference TRBV5-1 and TRBJ1-1, the complete variable domain is KAGVTQTPRYLIKTRGQQVTLSCSPISGHRSVSWYQQTPGQGLQFLFEYFSETQRNKGNFPGRFSGRQFSNSRSEMNVSTLELGDSALYLCASSLWSTTEAFFGQGTRLTVV.

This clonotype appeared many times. Here the CDR3 reads CAWSVDPGSILAKNIQYF. In nucleotides, the CDR3 is TGTGCCTGGAGTGTCGACCCAGGTTCTATACTAGCCAAAAACATTCAGTACTTC. The chain links TRBV30 to TRBJ2-4, with no clear D. The CDR3 covers 18 residues. V dropped 0 bases and J dropped 0 bases, with 18 bases sitting between them. Per the germline V gene, CDR1 is GTSNPN and CDR2 is SVGIG (reference sequence). Based on the CDR3 plus reference TRBV30 and TRBJ2-4, the full variable domain is SQTIHQWPATLVQPVGSPLSLECTVEGTSNPNLYWYRQAAGRGLQLLFYSVGIGQISSEVPQNLSASRPQDRQFILSSKKLLLSDSGFYLCAWSVDPGSILAKNIQYFGAGTRLSVL.

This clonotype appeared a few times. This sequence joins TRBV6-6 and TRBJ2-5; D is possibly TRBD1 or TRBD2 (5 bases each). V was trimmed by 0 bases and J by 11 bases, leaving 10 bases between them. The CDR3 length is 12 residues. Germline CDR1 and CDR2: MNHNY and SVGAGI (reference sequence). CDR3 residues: CASSYSREGQYF. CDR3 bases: TGTGCCAGCAGTTACTCCCGTGAGGGGCAGTACTTC.

The CDR3 DNA follows: TGTGCCAGCAGCCAAGATTCCGCAGGCTCTTGGGGCTACACCTTC. Translated, it gives CASSQDSAGSWGYTF. The rearrangement joins TRBV3-1 to TRBJ1-2; unclear D gene. Germline CDR1 reads LGHDT; CDR2 reads YNNKEL (reference sequence). V was cut by 0 bases and J by 8 bases, with 16 bases left in between. The CDR3 spans 15 residues.

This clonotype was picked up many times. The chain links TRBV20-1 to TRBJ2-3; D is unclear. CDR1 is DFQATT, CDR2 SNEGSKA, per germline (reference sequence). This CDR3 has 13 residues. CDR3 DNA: TGCAGCCTAACCCCACTGCTCCCAGATACGCAGTATTTT. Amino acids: CSLTPLLPDTQYF.

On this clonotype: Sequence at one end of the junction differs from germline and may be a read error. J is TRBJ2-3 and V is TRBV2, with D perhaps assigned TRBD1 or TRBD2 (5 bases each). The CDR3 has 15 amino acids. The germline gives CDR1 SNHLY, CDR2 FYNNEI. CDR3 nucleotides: TGTACCAGCAGGCCCGGGACCGCCAGCACAGATACGCAGTATTTT. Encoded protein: CTSRPGTASTDTQYF.

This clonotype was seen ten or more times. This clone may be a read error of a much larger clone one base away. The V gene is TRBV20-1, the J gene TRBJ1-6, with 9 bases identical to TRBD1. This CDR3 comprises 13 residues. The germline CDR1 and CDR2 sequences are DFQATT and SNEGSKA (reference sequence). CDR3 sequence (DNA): TGCAGTGCCAGGGACAGGGAACTTCCACCCCCCCACTTT. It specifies CSARDRELPPPHF.

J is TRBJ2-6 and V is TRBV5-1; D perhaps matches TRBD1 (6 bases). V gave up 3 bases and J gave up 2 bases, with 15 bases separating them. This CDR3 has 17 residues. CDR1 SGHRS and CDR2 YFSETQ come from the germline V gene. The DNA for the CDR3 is TGCGCCAGCAGCTGGGACACGACGGGCACTGGGGCCAACGTCCTGACTTTC. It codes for CASSWDTTGTGANVLTF. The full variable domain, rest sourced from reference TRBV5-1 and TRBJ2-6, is KAGVTQTPRYLIKTRGQQVTLSCSPISGHRSVSWYQQTPGQGLQFLFEYFSETQRNKGNFPGRFSGRQFSNSRSEMNVSTLELGDSALYLCASSWDTTGTGANVLTFGAGSRLTVL.

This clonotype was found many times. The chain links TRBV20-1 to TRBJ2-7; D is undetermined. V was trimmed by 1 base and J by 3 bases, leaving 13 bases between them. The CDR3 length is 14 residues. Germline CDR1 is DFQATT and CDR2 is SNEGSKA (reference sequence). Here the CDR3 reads CSARGVQELYEQYF. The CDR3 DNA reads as TGCAGTGCTAGAGGAGTCCAGGAGCTCTACGAGCAGTACTTC.